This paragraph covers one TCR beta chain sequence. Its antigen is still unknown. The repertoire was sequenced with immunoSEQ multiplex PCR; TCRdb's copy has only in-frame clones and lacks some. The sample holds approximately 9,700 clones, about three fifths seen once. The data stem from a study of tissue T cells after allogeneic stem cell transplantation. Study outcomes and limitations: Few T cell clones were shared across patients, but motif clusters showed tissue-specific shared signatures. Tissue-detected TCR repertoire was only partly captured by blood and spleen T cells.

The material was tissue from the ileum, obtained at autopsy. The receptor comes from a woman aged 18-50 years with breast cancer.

CDR3 in DNA: TGTGCCAGCAGCTTAGAGGGGCAGGGGGGAGATACGCAGTATTTT. Protein product: CASSLEGQGGDTQYF. This chain links TRBV7-2 with TRBJ2-3; maybe TRBD1 (7 bases). Germline CDR1 reads SGHTA; CDR2 reads FQGNSA. The CDR3 loop spans 15 amino acids. Trimming shortened V by 1 base and J by 5 bases, and 13 bases separated the two germline ends.